The rows below give T cell receptor beta chains drawn from one sample of a study of blood T cell repertoires in COVID-19. Profiled with immunoSEQ multiplex PCR; TCRdb holds only in-frame clones, not every one. This sample has tens of thousands of clones, with more than 80% found just once. Material: peripheral blood. The receptors derive from a man older than 75 with COVID-19, enrolled during active disease. The CDR3 runs from the conserved cysteine through the conserved F or W. The order of the fields is D gene, J gene, V gene, CDR3 protein. D genes are given only for firm matches.

. | TRBJ2-7 | TRBV6-5 | CASSSSGSYEQYF
. | TRBJ2-3 | TRBV20-1 | CSATQGTQYF
TRBD2 | TRBJ2-6 | TRBV20-1 | CSASSRRAGGPSGANVLTF
TRBD1 | TRBJ1-1 | TRBV19 | CASSIGQAPTNTEAFF
. | TRBJ2-6 | TRBV9 | CASSLRLGESGANVLTF
TRBD1 | TRBJ1-6 | TRBV7-2 | CASSSAGTDNSPLHF
. | TRBJ1-3 | TRBV2 | CASTAVAGNTIYF
. | TRBJ2-2 | TRBV5-4 | CASSLQGPGTGELFF
TRBD2 | TRBJ2-1 | TRBV4-1 | CASSQEPSGGAWEQFF
TRBD1 | TRBJ2-7 | TRBV27 | CASSPQGQASYEQYF
TRBD2 | TRBJ2-3 | TRBV28 | CASSPPGLAADTQYF
TRBD2 | TRBJ2-7 | TRBV2 | CASSESGVASYEQYF
TRBD2 | TRBJ2-1 | TRBV5-4 | CASSPRPGTSHYNEQFF
. | TRBJ1-1 | TRBV18 | CASSPRPELNTEAFF
. | TRBJ2-3 | TRBV19 | CASSTVTGPDTQYF
. | TRBJ2-7 | TRBV6-5 | CASSYLNPTGYEQYF
. | TRBJ2-5 | TRBV5-1 | CASSLSGETQYF
. | TRBJ2-3 | TRBV2 | CASGSNRADTQYF
. | TRBJ1-1 | TRBV30 | CAWSMRANTEAFF
TRBD2 | TRBJ2-3 | TRBV10-3 | CAITGLAGGPDTQYF
TRBD1 | TRBJ1-6 | TRBV15 | CATSRDGQGANSPLHF
TRBD1 | TRBJ1-3 | TRBV18 | CASSPIRDRAGNTIYF
. | TRBJ2-1 | TRBV19 | CASSSHSGAYNEQFF
TRBD1 | TRBJ1-2 | TRBV9 | CASTTLDRGLNYGYTF
TRBD1 | TRBJ2-5 | TRBV6-2/TRBV6-3 | CASSYRGLETQYF
TRBD2 | TRBJ2-1 | TRBV5-4 | CASSLGLADYNEQFF
. | TRBJ2-1 | TRBV2 | CASSVYRSLGNEQFF
TRBD2 | TRBJ2-3 | TRBV4-2 | CASSQDAGGRYTQYF
TRBD1 | TRBJ1-1 | TRBV10-3 | CATWTGDFAEAFF
TRBD1 | TRBJ1-2 | TRBV12-3/TRBV12-4 | CAIILQGTRGYTF
. | TRBJ2-1 | TRBV5-1 | CASNAGVSSYNEQFF
TRBD1 | TRBJ1-2 | TRBV7-2 | CASSQGQGYGYTF
TRBD1 | TRBJ1-5 | TRBV10-3 | CAISEGDRRLSNQPQHF
. | TRBJ2-7 | TRBV14 | CASSLGLAYEQYF
TRBD1 | TRBJ1-3 | TRBV18 | CASSEIRGKASGNTIYF
. | TRBJ1-1 | TRBV6-2/TRBV6-3 | CASSYSTANTEAFF
TRBD1 | TRBJ1-1 | TRBV11-2 | CASSSRTGGRLINTEAFF
. | TRBJ1-1 | TRBV15 | CATSYRLKNTEAFF
TRBD1 | TRBJ1-4 | TRBV7-8 | CASSDPDRGRVNEKLFF
TRBD2 | TRBJ2-3 | TRBV9 | CASGPLAGSSTDTQYF
TRBD2 | TRBJ2-1 | TRBV20-1 | CSASYGRGRINEQFF
TRBD1 | TRBJ2-3 | TRBV6-5 | CASRLTGGITDTQYF
. | TRBJ2-2 | TRBV4-2 | CASSQDLGGGQNTGELFF
. | TRBJ1-1 | TRBV12-3/TRBV12-4 | CASSPGRNTEAFF
. | TRBJ2-2 | TRBV19 | CASNPDTGNTGELFF
. | TRBJ2-1 | TRBV29-1 | CSVAPYNEQFF
. | TRBJ2-1 | TRBV6-2/TRBV6-3 | CASSRQVSYNEQFF
. | TRBJ1-1 | TRBV28 | CASSKQDTEAFF
. | TRBJ2-5 | TRBV5-5 | CASSLAPVSQETQYF
. | TRBJ2-7 | TRBV18 | CASSPPFRSYEQYF
TRBD2 | TRBJ2-7 | TRBV28 | CASVRSGATYEQYF
TRBD2 | TRBJ2-2 | TRBV5-5 | CASSLFAGANTGELFF
. | TRBJ1-4 | TRBV9 | CASSVDAGHHHNEKLFF
. | TRBJ2-7 | TRBV27 | CASSLRGYFSAEQYF